Below are 19 T cell receptor beta chains sequenced from a single sample in a study of CD8 T cells in Susac syndrome. Random hexamers were used to reverse transcribe an amount of roughly 0.5 to 1 ug RNA. TCRdb ran MiXCR on the immunoSEQ multiplex PCR reads and lists one entry per CDR3 protein. The sample consists of 130,000 to 150,000 distinct CDR3 sequences, over 85% of them appearing once. Material for sequencing was CD8+ T cells from PBMCs. Receptor source: a human donor in good health.

Here the CDR3 DNA reads TGTGCCAGCAGGGCAATAGCGGGAGGTGCCGGGGAGCTGTTTTTT. Translated, it gives CASRAIAGGAGELFF. V usage is TRBV12-3 or TRBV12-4 and J usage is TRBJ2-2; 10 positions agree with TRBD2. CDR3 length: 15 amino acids. The junction had 7 bases not matched to a gene; V was cut back by 6 bases and J by 6 bases.

The chain employs TRBV28 and TRBJ1-2; 8 bases align to TRBD1. The CDR3 contains 15 residues. Germline V gene data show CDR1 as MDHEN and CDR2 as SYDVKM. After removal of 3 bases from V and 7 bases from J, the junction contained 10 bases not matched to a gene. In nucleotides, the CDR3 is TGTGCCAGCAGTTTCCGGCAGGGGGCTTCCTCTGGCTACACCTTC. Translation: CASSFRQGASSGYTF.

The chain joins TRBV28 to TRBJ2-3, with D possibly matching TRBD2 (6 bases). Trimming took 5 bases from V and 2 from J, leaving 17 bases between them. The CDR3 covers 16 residues. Germline V gene sequence: CDR1 MDHEN, CDR2 SYDVKM. In nucleotides, the CDR3 is TGTGCCAGCAGTCACCCAAAAAGGGACTTCACAGATACGCAGTATTTT. Encoded protein: CASSHPKRDFTDTQYF.

In nucleotides, the CDR3 is TGTGCCAGCAGTCAACTAGCGGGAATCCCAGATACGCAGTATTTT. Translation gives CASSQLAGIPDTQYF. The chain is built from TRBV12-3 or TRBV12-4 and TRBJ2-3; TRBD2 agrees at 10 bases. The CDR3 contains 15 residues. V lost 5 bases, J lost 4 bases, and 6 bases stayed unmatched.

The rearrangement joins TRBV20-1 to TRBJ1-5; D is undetermined. The germline CDR1 and CDR2 sequences are DFQATT and SNEGSKA (reference sequence). This CDR3 has 16 residues. The V gene lost 3 bases and the J gene lost 3 bases, with 18 bases spanning the gap. The CDR3 sequence: CSARFPIGQLNQPQHF. CDR3 bases: TGCAGTGCTAGGTTCCCAATTGGGCAGCTCAATCAGCCCCAGCATTTT.

CDR3 amino acids: CSAREGGRYNEQFF. DNA of the CDR3: TGCAGTGCTAGAGAAGGTGGGCGGTACAATGAGCAGTTCTTC. The chain links TRBV20-1 to TRBJ2-1, with unresolved D. The CDR3 extends over 14 amino acids. Germline CDR1 DFQATT, CDR2 SNEGSKA (reference sequence). Trimming removed 0 bases from V and 4 bases from J, with 10 bases in between.

This clonotype has a handful of counts. The chain employs TRBV27 and TRBJ2-7; D perhaps matches TRBD2 (6 bases). Germline CDR1 is MNHEY and CDR2 is SMNVEV (reference sequence). Trimming took off 6 bases at V and 6 bases at J, with 12 bases between the two ends. The CDR3 is 12 amino acids. CDR3 sequence: CASSPGGVEQYF. CDR3 in DNA: TGTGCCAGCAGCCCCGGGGGAGTCGAGCAGTACTTC.

The rearrangement uses TRBV7-9 and TRBJ2-1; maybe TRBD2 (5 bases). Trimming took off 1 base at V and 7 bases at J, with 17 bases between the two ends. The germline V gene encodes CDR1 SEHNR and CDR2 FQNEAQ (reference sequence). This CDR3 region has 16 residues. For the CDR3, the DNA is TGTGCCAGCAGCTTAGGGCGGCCGGGGTTACGGAATGAGCAGTTCTTC. It yields the protein CASSLGRPGLRNEQFF. The full variable domain, with the rest looked up from reference TRBV7-9 and TRBJ2-1, is DTGVSQNPRHKITKRGQNVTFRCDPISEHNRLYWYRQTLGQGPEFLTYFQNEAQLEKSRLLSDRFSAERPKGSFSTLEIQRTEQGDSAMYLCASSLGRPGLRNEQFFGPGTRLTVL.

The CDR3 bases are TGTGCCACCAGGGGAACTAGCGGGAGCACAGATACGCAGTATTTT. Translating it yields CATRGTSGSTDTQYF. V and J are TRBV15 and TRBJ2-3, with TRBD2 matching over 9 bases. Per the germline V gene, CDR1 is LNHNV and CDR2 is YYDKDF (reference sequence). The J segment lost 0 bases and the V segment lost 6 bases, leaving 4 bases of the junction unmatched. This CDR3 spans 15 amino acids.

The V call is TRBV27, the J call TRBJ1-1, with TRBD1 as a possible D gene (5 bases). Between the trimmed V and J ends, which lost 3 bases and 0 bases, there was a span of 5 bases. The CDR3 is 13 residues long. Germline lookup yields CDR1 MNHEY and CDR2 SMNVEV (reference sequence). For the CDR3, the DNA is TGTGCCAGCAGTTTGGGACTGAACACTGAAGCTTTCTTT. Amino acids: CASSLGLNTEAFF.

The chain links TRBV28 to TRBJ2-3; D perhaps matches TRBD1 (6 bases). This CDR3 spans 14 amino acids. The V end lost 5 bases, the J end lost 5 bases, and 14 bases lay between the germline ends. Germline V lookup: CDR1 MDHEN, CDR2 SYDVKM. CDR3 nucleotides: TGTGCCAGCAGTGATGACAGGTTGGAAGATACGCAGTATTTT. It encodes CASSDDRLEDTQYF.

The genes are TRBV10-3 and TRBJ2-3; 13 bases align to TRBD2. This CDR3 contains 14 residues. From germline, CDR1 is ENHRY and CDR2 SYGVKD. J gave up 4 bases and V 7 bases, and 2 bases lay outside the gene matches. This CDR3 reads CAIMGLAGSDTQYF. The CDR3 coding sequence is TGTGCCATCATGGGACTAGCGGGATCAGATACGCAGTATTTT.

This sequence joins TRBV9 and TRBJ2-1; 7 positions agree with TRBD2. V trimming: 4 bases; J trimming: 7 bases; junction bases outside the gene matches: 8. The CDR3 is 14 amino acids. Germline values: CDR1 SGDLS, CDR2 YYNGEE. CDR3 DNA sequence: TGTGCCAGCAGCAGACGACTAGCCGGGAATGAGCAGTTCTTC. It specifies CASSRRLAGNEQFF.

The chain links TRBV12-3 or TRBV12-4 to TRBJ2-1; D remains ambiguous. Deletions cut 3 bases from V and 15 bases from J, with 21 bases between. This CDR3 has 14 amino acids. The CDR3 DNA reads as TGTGCCAGCAGTTTTGGGGTGGCGGCCTTACCACGGTTCTTC. It translates to CASSFGVAALPRFF.

This clonotype came up once. This sequence joins TRBV4-1 and TRBJ1-4; no clear D. The length of the CDR3 is 14 residues. Germline V gives CDR1 MGHRA, CDR2 YSYEKL. V lost 5 bases to trimming and J lost 8 bases, with 15 bases between them. CDR3 sequence reads: CASSVSGIGEKLFF. The CDR3 DNA is TGCGCCAGCAGCGTCAGTGGCATTGGGGAAAAACTGTTTTTT.

CDR3 nucleotides: TGTGCCAGCAGCCCGGCGGAGCCCTACGAGCAGTACTTC. Translation: CASSPAEPYEQYF. The chain uses TRBV28 and TRBJ2-7; D remains ambiguous. CDR1 is MDHEN and CDR2 is SYDVKM in the germline V gene. This CDR3 spans 13 amino acids. V lost 6 bases and J 2 bases, leaving 11 bases between the germline ends.

This clonotype was counted a single time. The chain joins TRBV12-3 or TRBV12-4 to TRBJ2-7; D remains unclear. The CDR3 covers 12 residues. V was pared by 4 bases and J by 4 bases, with 8 bases between. CDR3 protein: CASSSYTYEQYF. CDR3 nucleotide sequence: TGTGCCAGCAGTTCCTACACTTACGAGCAGTACTTC.

The chain links TRBV6-2 or TRBV6-3 to TRBJ2-1, with 9 positions matching TRBD2. The V gene end was trimmed by 1 base and the J gene end by 5 bases; junction bases not matched to a gene: 9. There are 17 residues in the CDR3. Germline CDR1 is MNHEY and CDR2 is SVGEGT. This CDR3 reads CASSYFGSGSQNNEQFF. CDR3 DNA sequence: TGTGCCAGCAGTTACTTCGGTAGCGGGAGTCAAAACAATGAGCAGTTCTTC.

The CDR3 nucleotides are TGTGCCAGCAGTTTTGATCAGGGCACCTATGGCTACACCTTC. Translating gives CASSFDQGTYGYTF. V is TRBV28 and J is TRBJ1-2, with D maybe TRBD1 (5 bases). Germline lookup yields CDR1 MDHEN and CDR2 SYDVKM. This CDR3 has 14 residues. V dropped 3 bases and J dropped 4 bases, with 12 bases sitting between them.